The next 32 T cell receptor beta chains were all read from a single sample in a study of CD8 T cells in Susac syndrome. An amount of RNA that ranged from roughly 0.45 to 1 ug was reverse transcribed with random hexamers. TCRdb itself ran the immunoSEQ multiplex PCR reads through MiXCR, one entry per CDR3 protein. The table has 180,000 or so distinct CDR3 sequences, about 95% seen once. Sample: CD4+ T cells from PBMCs. All receptors come from a human donor in good health.

This chain connects TRBV3-1 to TRBJ2-7; D possibly corresponds to TRBD2 (5 bases). This CDR3 spans 15 amino acids. The germline V gene encodes CDR1 LGHDT and CDR2 YNNKEL (reference sequence). The ends were cut back, 1 base at V and 1 base at J, with 11 bases in the middle. Here the CDR3 reads CASSQGPEASYEQYF. Written as DNA, the CDR3 is TGTGCCAGCAGCCAAGGACCGGAGGCGTCCTACGAGCAGTACTTC.

This chain uses TRBV12-3 or TRBV12-4 with TRBJ2-3; TRBD2 is a possible D gene (6 bases). CDR3 length: 16 residues. The V end lost 0 bases, the J end lost 4 bases, and 14 bases lay between the germline ends. The CDR3 spells CASSLAVGGFPDTQYF. The CDR3 DNA follows: TGTGCCAGCAGTTTAGCCGTGGGGGGATTCCCAGATACGCAGTATTTT.

The sample holds one count of this clonotype. V and J are TRBV29-1 and TRBJ1-1; D gene uncertain. Trimming removed 6 bases at V and 0 bases at J, with 11 bases between. The V gene's germline CDR1 is SQVTM and CDR2 ANQGSEA. CDR3 length: 13 amino acids. In DNA, the CDR3 is TGCAGCGTCTACATAACAATGAACACTGAAGCTTTCTTT. This gives the protein CSVYITMNTEAFF.

The chain recombines TRBV20-1 with TRBJ2-5; 7 bases line up with TRBD2. Germline CDR1 DFQATT, CDR2 SNEGSKA (reference sequence). CDR3 length equals 14 residues. The trim removed 2 bases at V and 3 bases at J, leaving 6 bases unmatched. CDR3 sequence: CSARIPAGEETQYF. The DNA of the CDR3 is TGCAGTGCTAGAATCCCTGCGGGGGAAGAGACCCAGTACTTC.

J is TRBJ1-5 and V is TRBV15; D ambiguous. V lost 0 bases, J lost 6 bases, and 3 bases lay in between. Germline values: CDR1 LNHNV, CDR2 YYDKDF (reference sequence). CDR3 length equals 12 residues. Written as DNA, the CDR3 is TGTGCCACCAGCAGAGATCTTCAGCCCCAGCATTTT. Encoded protein: CATSRDLQPQHF.

This clonotype was picked up one time. The chain recombines TRBV29-1 with TRBJ2-1; 8 nucleotides agree with TRBD2. V lost 2 bases and J lost 9; bases outside the gene matches: 15. Germline lookup yields CDR1 SQVTM and CDR2 ANQGSEA. The CDR3 contains 16 residues. CDR3 coding DNA: TGCAGCGTTGAATATTTTGTCGCGGGGGGTCCTGGTGAGCAGTTCTTC. It encodes CSVEYFVAGGPGEQFF.

In nucleotides, the CDR3 is TGCGCCAGCAGCTTGGAAGCCACAGGGAGGCGCCCGAAACTGTTTTTT. It encodes CASSLEATGRRPKLFF. The gene calls are TRBV5-1 and TRBJ1-4, with D possibly matching TRBD1 (6 bases). This CDR3 spans 16 amino acids. Per germline, CDR1 SGHRS and CDR2 YFSETQ. Trimming left V 0 bases short and J 11 bases short, with 20 bases between.

This chain connects TRBV29-1 to TRBJ1-2, with 8 bases identical to TRBD1. Trimming removed 6 bases from V and 4 bases from J; junction bases left unmatched: 16. CDR3 length equals 16 residues. Looked up from germline, CDR1 is SQVTM and CDR2 is ANQGSEA. CDR3 DNA: TGCAGCGTGGGAGGACAGGGTCTGGTCTCGACCTATGGCTACACCTTC. Its translation is CSVGGQGLVSTYGYTF.

The chain employs TRBV6-5 and TRBJ2-1, with TRBD2 identical over 10 bases. The CDR3 length is 14 residues. The V gene's germline CDR1 is MNHEY and CDR2 SVGAGI. With V trimmed by 7 bases and J by 4 bases, 4 bases remained unmatched. The chain's CDR3 is CASMLAGGYNEQFF. DNA for the CDR3: TGTGCCAGCATGTTAGCGGGGGGTTACAATGAGCAGTTCTTC.

This sequence joins TRBV7-9 and TRBJ2-2; D is unresolved. Germline V lookup: CDR1 SEHNR, CDR2 FQNEAQ (reference sequence). V was pared by 0 bases and J by 3 bases, with 5 bases between. The CDR3 is 14 amino acids. The CDR3 spells CASSLAPDTGELFF. The CDR3, as DNA: TGTGCCAGCAGCTTAGCGCCAGACACCGGGGAGCTGTTTTTT.

V and J are TRBV28 and TRBJ2-1; 12 nucleotides agree with TRBD2. J lost 10 bases, V lost 3 bases, and 7 bases had no gene match. Looked up from germline, CDR1 is MDHEN and CDR2 is SYDVKM. The length of the CDR3 is 15 residues. The CDR3: CASSFWLAGGREQFF. The CDR3 DNA reads TGTGCCAGCAGTTTCTGGCTAGCGGGAGGGCGAGAGCAGTTCTTC.

This sequence joins TRBV29-1 and TRBJ2-4; D is ambiguous. The V gene lost 7 bases and the J gene lost 0 bases, with 10 bases spanning the gap. Germline loops: CDR1 SQVTM, CDR2 ANQGSEA. This CDR3 region has 13 residues. The CDR3 sequence: CSAAGQAKNIQYF. CDR3 coding DNA: TGCAGCGCCGCCGGGCAAGCCAAAAACATTCAGTACTTC.

The J gene is TRBJ2-1, the V gene TRBV20-1, with 8 bases aligning to TRBD2. J was trimmed by 7 bases and V by 1 base; bases with no gene match: 6. The germline V gene has CDR1 DFQATT and CDR2 SNEGSKA (reference sequence). This CDR3 has 14 amino acids. In DNA, the CDR3 is TGCAGTGCTAGAGGAACTAGCGGTAGAAATGAGCAGTTCTTC. Amino acids: CSARGTSGRNEQFF.

This clonotype appeared a single time. A junction boundary mismatches the germline segment, possibly from a read error. V is TRBV27 and J is TRBJ1-1, with D unclear. The CDR3 covers 13 residues. CDR1 and CDR2 (germline): MNHEY, SMNVEV (reference sequence). The CDR3, as DNA: TGTGCCACCAGTTCAGTAGGACACACTGAAGCTTTCTTT. Amino acids: CATSSVGHTEAFF.

This chain links TRBV5-1 with TRBJ2-5, with 13 nucleotides matching TRBD2. J gave up 2 bases and V 5 bases, and 6 bases lay outside the gene matches. This CDR3 comprises 16 residues. Looked up from germline, CDR1 is SGHRS and CDR2 is YFSETQ. CDR3 protein: CASSRTSGRVQETQYF. The CDR3 DNA reads as TGCGCCAGCAGTCGGACTAGCGGGAGAGTGCAAGAGACCCAGTACTTC.

The chain recombines TRBV15 with TRBJ2-7; no clear D. The CDR3 contains 14 residues. Trimming took off 0 bases at V and 0 bases at J, with 6 bases between the two ends. CDR1 LNHNV and CDR2 YYDKDF come from the germline V gene (reference sequence). CDR3 region: CATSREGSSYEQYF. The CDR3 coding sequence is TGTGCCACCAGCAGAGAGGGCAGCTCCTACGAGCAGTACTTC.

The chain recombines TRBV20-1 with TRBJ1-2; 9 bases are a match to TRBD1. With V trimmed by 8 bases and J by 4 bases, 5 bases remained unmatched. The CDR3 is 12 amino acids. CDR1 DFQATT and CDR2 SNEGSKA come from the germline V gene (reference sequence). This CDR3 is CSPRTGAYGYTF. CDR3 sequence (DNA): TGCAGTCCACGGACAGGGGCCTATGGCTACACCTTC.

The genes are TRBV19 and TRBJ2-1; 11 positions match TRBD2. V shed 7 bases, J shed 9 bases, and the junction held 8 bases outside the gene matches. This CDR3 has 14 amino acids. From germline, CDR1 is LNHDA and CDR2 SQIVND (reference sequence). The CDR3, as DNA: TGTGCCAGTACTGACACTAGCGGGAGATTTGAGCAGTTCTTC. Translated, it gives CASTDTSGRFEQFF.

The J gene is TRBJ1-5, the V gene TRBV15; 7 positions match TRBD1. Trimming at V came to 3 bases and at J to 6 bases, leaving 11 bases not matched to a gene. CDR1 LNHNV and CDR2 YYDKDF come from the germline V gene (reference sequence). The CDR3 contains 16 residues. The CDR3 spells CATSSNKQGKLQPQHF. The CDR3 nucleotides read TGTGCCACCAGCAGTAACAAACAGGGGAAGCTTCAGCCCCAGCATTTT.

This clonotype was found a few times. The CDR3 here is CASSQDRRGRSTDTQYF. CDR3 DNA: TGCGCCAGCAGCCAAGATCGGCGGGGGCGTTCCACAGATACGCAGTATTTT. This chain connects TRBV4-3 to TRBJ2-3; tentative D call: TRBD2 (7 bases). Trimming left V 0 bases short and J 2 bases short, with 15 bases between. The CDR3 is 17 amino acids. Germline CDR1 LGHNA, CDR2 YSLEER.

The V gene is TRBV2, the J gene TRBJ2-7; no definite D call. V lost 3 bases, J lost 3 bases, and 9 bases lay in between. CDR1 is SNHLY and CDR2 is FYNNEI in the germline V gene. The length of the CDR3 is 13 residues. CDR3 region: CASSDPPFYEQYF. CDR3 coding DNA: TGTGCCAGCAGTGACCCGCCTTTCTACGAGCAGTACTTC.

The chain is built from TRBV7-9 and TRBJ1-1; D unresolved. The CDR3 spans 14 residues. Trimming removed 3 bases at V and 2 bases at J, with 10 bases between. Looked up from germline, CDR1 is SEHNR and CDR2 is FQNEAQ (reference sequence). The CDR3 protein is CASSFSGGNTEAFF. The CDR3 DNA reads as TGTGCCAGCAGCTTTTCGGGCGGTAACACTGAAGCTTTCTTT.

V is TRBV7-2 and J is TRBJ2-3, with no clear D. Trimming pared 3 bases from V and 10 bases from J, leaving 8 bases between. The CDR3 runs to 11 residues. Germline CDR1 reads SGHTA; CDR2 reads FQGNSA. The CDR3 is CASSFGQAQYF. CDR3 DNA sequence: TGTGCCAGCAGCTTTGGCCAGGCGCAGTATTTT. Using reference TRBV7-2 and TRBJ2-3 for the parts outside the CDR3, the full variable domain is GAGVSQSPSNKVTEKGKDVELRCDPISGHTALYWYRQSLGQGLEFLIYFQGNSAPDKSGLPSDRFSAERTGGSVSTLTIQRTQQEDSAVYLCASSFGQAQYFGPGTRLTVL.

This clonotype has only one observation. V usage is TRBV12-3 or TRBV12-4 and J usage is TRBJ2-5; D is undetermined. The V end was cut by 4 bases, the J end by 7 bases, with 10 bases between. The length of the CDR3 is 12 residues. CDR3 region: CASSSSPATQYF. DNA for the CDR3: TGTGCCAGCAGTTCTAGTCCAGCGACCCAGTACTTC.

The genes are TRBV27 and TRBJ2-1, with D maybe TRBD1 (6 bases). CDR1 and CDR2 (germline): MNHEY, SMNVEV (reference sequence). The CDR3 has 15 residues. V lost 6 bases to trimming and J lost 2 bases, with 14 bases between them. The CDR3, as DNA: TGTGCCAGCAGCGACAGGTTTACGACCTACAATGAGCAGTTCTTC. It yields the protein CASSDRFTTYNEQFF.

The chain is built from TRBV19 and TRBJ1-5; the D gene is possibly TRBD1 (6 bases). V lost 9 bases and J lost 0, with 12 bases in between. Germline CDR1 reads LNHDA; CDR2 reads SQIVND (reference sequence). This CDR3 contains 14 residues. CDR3 in amino acids: CASAVQGSNQPQHF. The CDR3 region has the DNA TGTGCCAGCGCCGTACAGGGTAGCAATCAGCCCCAGCATTTT.

This clonotype was found once. The chain combines TRBV24-1 with TRBJ2-4, with a tentative D call TRBD2 (7 bases). Germline values: CDR1 KGHDR, CDR2 SFDVKD. Trimming pared 5 bases from V and 6 bases from J, leaving 13 bases between. This CDR3 spans 14 amino acids. In DNA form, the CDR3 reads TGTGCCACCAGTGGTTCGGGGGGCGGAAACATTCAGTACTTC. Translating it yields CATSGSGGGNIQYF.

CDR3 protein: CSARTSGSVAYEQYF. The CDR3 nucleotides read TGCAGTGCTAGGACTAGCGGGAGTGTTGCCTACGAGCAGTACTTC. This chain uses TRBV20-1 with TRBJ2-7; 12 bases are a match to TRBD2. This CDR3 spans 15 amino acids. CDR1 is DFQATT and CDR2 is SNEGSKA in the germline V gene (reference sequence). The junction had 5 bases not matched to a gene; V was cut back by 3 bases and J by 2 bases.

The chain recombines TRBV27 with TRBJ2-2; D is ambiguous. The CDR3 contains 15 residues. V lost 4 bases, J lost 0 bases, and 9 bases lay in between. Germline V gene data show CDR1 as MNHEY and CDR2 as SMNVEV (reference sequence). The CDR3 loop reads CASSYGRANTGELFF. The CDR3 DNA reads as TGTGCCAGCAGTTACGGACGGGCGAACACCGGGGAGCTGTTTTTT.

The CDR3 region has the DNA TGTGCCAGCAGCTCCATAGCTGCGGGCTACGAGCAGTACTTC. This sequence encodes CASSSIAAGYEQYF. The rearrangement joins TRBV7-9 to TRBJ2-7, with a weak D call TRBD2 (5 bases). Between the trimmed V and J ends, which lost 4 bases and 3 bases, there was a span of 13 bases. This CDR3 has 14 residues. In germline, CDR1 is SEHNR, CDR2 FQNEAQ (reference sequence).

This clonotype was counted a single time. The chain is built from TRBV20-1 and TRBJ2-7; TRBD2 matches at 8 bases. This CDR3 has 13 amino acids. Germline values: CDR1 DFQATT, CDR2 SNEGSKA (reference sequence). Trimming at V came to 6 bases and at J to 5 bases, leaving 9 bases not matched to a gene. In DNA form, the CDR3 reads TGCAGTGCAAAAAGCGGGAGTCCCAACGAGCAGTACTTC. It specifies CSAKSGSPNEQYF.

The chain combines TRBV30 with TRBJ2-2; 8 bases are shared with TRBD2. The CDR3 has 15 residues. V dropped 6 bases and J dropped 0; count of bases not matched to a gene: 6. From germline, CDR1 is GTSNPN and CDR2 SVGIG (reference sequence). CDR3 coding DNA: TGTGCCTGCTTAGCGGGGCCCGCGAACACCGGGGAGCTGTTTTTT. This sequence encodes CACLAGPANTGELFF.